A single sample gave rise to the 22 T cell receptor beta chains below, sequenced in a study of T cells after yellow fever vaccination. TCRdb reanalysed the 5' RACE reads using MiXCR and keeps one entry per CDR3 protein. Among around 110,000 distinct CDR3 sequences listed, 8.4% were seen once. The source material was CD8+ T cells sorted from PBMCs, sampled 45 days after the yellow fever booster vaccination. The receptor source for this set is a man aged 25-45 years who received the YFV17D yellow fever vaccine.

The chain recombines TRBV11-3 with TRBJ2-1; D is unclear. The V gene's germline CDR1 is SGHNT and CDR2 YENEEA. This CDR3 spans 13 amino acids. V lost 2 bases to trimming and J lost 3 bases, with 5 bases between them. Here the CDR3 DNA reads TGTGCCAGCAGCTTAACCGTCTACAATGAGCAGTTCTTC. Translated, it gives CASSLTVYNEQFF.

About this clonotype itself: Because the CDR3's place on the DNA is in doubt, the DNA is left out and the CDR3 is given as listed by TCRdb. J is TRBJ2-1 and V is TRBV21-1; the table names TRBD2, a call not compared with the DNA. TRBV21-1 is described as a pseudogene. Termini included, the CDR3 measures 17 amino acids. CDR3 region: CASSKRGVAGGSNEQFF.

This clonotype was detected only a few times. The chain employs TRBV12-3 or TRBV12-4 and TRBJ2-2; TRBD2 matches at 15 bases. CDR3 length equals 18 residues. The J segment lost 3 bases and the V segment lost 6 bases, leaving 8 bases of the junction unmatched. This chain's CDR3 is CASRGTGTSGRHTGELFF. For the CDR3, the DNA is TGTGCCAGCAGGGGGACCGGGACTAGCGGGAGGCACACCGGGGAGCTGTTTTTT.

In this sample, this clonotype turned up many times. V and J are TRBV24-1 and TRBJ2-1; D is perhaps TRBD2 (6 bases). The V gene lost 9 bases and the J gene lost 7 bases, with 9 bases spanning the gap. This CDR3 region has 11 residues. Germline V gene sequence: CDR1 KGHDR, CDR2 SFDVKD. The CDR3 bases are TGTGCCACCGGGGCGGGGAATGAGCAGTTCTTC. The encoded protein is CATGAGNEQFF.

In this sample, this clonotype turned up many times. The rearrangement joins TRBV5-6 to TRBJ2-7, with 7 bases aligning to TRBD1. After removal of 4 bases from V and 6 bases from J, the junction contained 13 bases not matched to a gene. The germline V gene has CDR1 SGHDT and CDR2 YYEEEE. The CDR3 extends over 15 amino acids. Here the CDR3 reads CASSVLQLTGAEQYF. As DNA, the CDR3 is TGTGCCAGCAGCGTTCTTCAATTAACAGGGGCCGAGCAGTACTTC.

This chain uses TRBV21-1 with TRBJ2-7; TRBD1 is the table's D call, not checked against the DNA. TRBV21-1 is designated a pseudogene. The CDR3 is made up of 17 amino acids. CDR3 amino acids: CASSRGIRDRMVYEQYF. The CDR3 nucleotides are TGTGCCAGCAGCAGAGGGATCCGGGACAGGATGGTCTACGAGCAGTACTTC.

At least ten counts were recorded for this clonotype. The gene calls are TRBV7-2 and TRBJ2-3; 9 bases map to TRBD2. This CDR3 is built from 15 residues. Looked up from germline, CDR1 is SGHTA and CDR2 is FQGNSA. The V and J ends lost 2 bases and 2 bases, in that order; junction bases with no gene match: 2. The CDR3 here is CASSLIAGVTDTQYF. In DNA, the CDR3 is TGTGCCAGCAGCTTAATAGCGGGAGTCACAGATACGCAGTATTTT.

The table lists this clonotype with a few counts. This chain links TRBV27 with TRBJ2-5, with 9 bases fitting TRBD1. Trimming cost V 6 bases and J 3 bases; bases outside gene matches: 2. This CDR3 has 13 residues. The V gene's germline CDR1 is MNHEY and CDR2 SMNVEV (reference sequence). The CDR3 nucleotides are TGTGCCAGCAGGACAGGGGGAAAAGAGACCCAGTACTTC. Its translation: CASRTGGKETQYF.

The chain recombines TRBV11-2 with TRBJ1-2; D call uncertain. The CDR3 totals 17 residues. Germline V gives CDR1 SGHAT, CDR2 FQNNGV. V gave up 0 bases and J gave up 0 bases, with 14 bases separating them. The CDR3 bases are TGTGCCAGCAGCTTAGATCGCGTTGGACGGACTAACTATGGCTACACCTTC. The encoded protein is CASSLDRVGRTNYGYTF.

This clonotype was detected only a few times. The J gene is TRBJ2-2, the V gene TRBV10-3, with 13 bases matching TRBD2. In germline, CDR1 is ENHRY, CDR2 SYGVKD. V shed 4 bases and J 2 bases; nucleotides not matched to a gene: 4. The CDR3 totals 17 residues. The CDR3 sequence is CAISGTSGRANTGELFF. CDR3 nucleotide sequence: TGTGCCATCAGTGGTACTAGCGGGAGGGCAAACACCGGGGAGCTGTTTTTT.

The chain employs TRBV29-1 and TRBJ2-3; the D is unclear. The V end was cut by 2 bases, the J end by 3 bases, with 9 bases between. Germline V gene sequence: CDR1 SQVTM, CDR2 ANQGSEA. The length of the CDR3 is 13 residues. CDR3: CSVEFPNTDTQYF. The CDR3 DNA sequence: TGCAGCGTTGAATTTCCAAATACAGATACGCAGTATTTT.

This clonotype has at least ten counts. The V and J genes are TRBV10-3 and TRBJ2-1; D perhaps matches TRBD1 (6 bases). The CDR3 has 16 residues. Between the trimmed V and J ends, which lost 2 bases and 8 bases, there was a span of 19 bases. CDR1 is ENHRY and CDR2 is SYGVKD in the germline V gene. The chain's CDR3 is CAISEEPQGRGYEQFF. CDR3 sequence (DNA): TGTGCCATCAGTGAGGAACCCCAGGGGAGAGGCTATGAGCAGTTCTTC.

The sample holds a few counts of this clonotype. The CDR3 protein is CASSQDWSNPWDEQFF. In nucleotides, the CDR3 is TGCGCCAGCAGCCAAGATTGGTCGAACCCCTGGGATGAGCAGTTCTTC. The V call is TRBV4-3, the J call TRBJ2-1; D is unresolved. Trimming left V 0 bases short and J 8 bases short, with 17 bases between. Germline-derived CDR1 and CDR2 are LGHNA and YSLEER. The CDR3 contains 16 residues.

The V call is TRBV19, the J call TRBJ2-1, with 8 bases aligning to TRBD2. CDR1 is LNHDA, CDR2 SQIVND, per germline (reference sequence). Trimming took 2 bases from V and 8 from J; bases not matched to a gene: 8. The length of the CDR3 is 15 residues. In nucleotides, the CDR3 is TGTGCCAGTAGTATATTGGCGGGAGGTATGCATGAGCAGTTCTTC. It translates to CASSILAGGMHEQFF.

This clonotype occurred many times. V is TRBV12-3 or TRBV12-4 and J is TRBJ2-7; tentative D call: TRBD1 (5 bases). The CDR3 loop spans 14 amino acids. The ends were cut back, 5 bases at V and 7 bases at J, with 18 bases in the middle. The CDR3 loop reads CASSVQGPLGEQYF. The CDR3 DNA sequence: TGTGCCAGCAGTGTCCAGGGCCCTCTGGGTGAGCAGTACTTC.

This clonotype was recorded only once. The V gene is TRBV28, the J gene TRBJ2-1; TRBD1 aligns across 9 bases. Germline V gene sequence: CDR1 MDHEN, CDR2 SYDVKM. Losses at the gene ends were 6 bases for V and 0 bases for J; bases not matched to a gene: 6. This CDR3 is 16 amino acids long. The CDR3 here is CASRHEQGASYNEQFF. CDR3 DNA: TGTGCCAGCAGGCACGAACAGGGGGCCTCCTACAATGAGCAGTTCTTC.

Turning to this clonotype: A single base separates this from a much larger clone, so it may be a read error. The genes are TRBV12-3 or TRBV12-4 and TRBJ2-3, with TRBD1 matching 8 bases. The CDR3 length is 14 residues. CDR3 sequence (DNA): TGTGCCAGCAGTTTAGCGCCTGGGACAGGTACGCAGTATTTT. It is translated as CASSLAPGTGTQYF.

The table lists this clonotype with a few counts. This chain uses TRBV5-1 with TRBJ2-1; 9 bases line up with TRBD2. V was pared by 4 bases and J by 5 bases, with 4 bases of the junction left unmatched. The CDR3 loop spans 14 amino acids. The germline V gene encodes CDR1 SGHRS and CDR2 YFSETQ. CDR3 region: CASSPLAGHNEQFF. CDR3 nucleotide sequence: TGCGCCAGCAGCCCCCTAGCGGGACACAATGAGCAGTTCTTC.

This clonotype was counted between two and nine times. The genes are TRBV28 and TRBJ2-4, with 14 bases aligning to TRBD2. Germline loops: CDR1 MDHEN, CDR2 SYDVKM. This CDR3 has 18 amino acids. V trimming: 6 bases; J trimming: 11 bases; junction bases outside the gene matches: 18. The CDR3 nucleotides are TGTGCCAGCAGGCCTCCAGGACCCCCGGGACTAGCGGGAGACTTTCAGTACTTC. This codes for CASRPPGPPGLAGDFQYF.

This clonotype was detected many times. The missing conserved phenylalanine or tryptophan at the end of this CDR3 makes a read error likely. The limits of the CDR3 on the DNA are not certain, so only TCRdb's listed CDR3 is given. V gene TRBV11-2 combines with J gene TRBJ2-1; TRBD1, as called in the table, went unchecked against the DNA. CDR1 SGHAT and CDR2 FQNNGV come from the germline V gene. The CDR3 is 11 residues long, counting both termini. The CDR3 sequence is CASSLEGDLSL.

A few counts support this clonotype. The CDR3 loop is CASSYTSGRIGTDTQYF. In DNA form, the CDR3 reads TGTGCCAGCAGTTACACTAGCGGGAGAATCGGCACAGATACGCAGTATTTT. The J gene is TRBJ2-3, the V gene TRBV6-2 or TRBV6-3, with 11 nucleotides matching TRBD2. This CDR3 comprises 17 residues. V lost 2 bases to trimming and J lost 1 base; unmatched junction nucleotides: 5. Germline lookup yields CDR1 MNHEY and CDR2 SVGEGT.

To note about this clonotype: This may arise from a read error, as a much more abundant clone is one base away. The chain joins TRBV4-1 to TRBJ2-1, with D maybe TRBD2 (5 bases). Looked up from germline, CDR1 is MGHRA and CDR2 is YSYEKL. Trimming shortened V by 6 bases and J by 4 bases, and 19 bases separated the two germline ends. This CDR3 comprises 16 residues. In DNA, the CDR3 is TGCGCCAGCAGTTTTCTGACTATCGGGGAGTACAATGAGCAGTTCTTC. Encoded protein: CASSFLTIGEYNEQFF.